The following is a T cell receptor (beta chain) sequence with its context. These data come from a study of T cell responses to AZD1222 COVID-19 vaccine. Only in-frame clones appear in the TCRdb table, and some are missing; sequencing was by immunoSEQ multiplex PCR. In the table there are approximately 76,000 clones, around four fifths of which are singletons. Germline assignment: CDR1 SEHNR and CDR2 FQNEAQ (reference sequence). The CDR3 extends over 14 amino acids. Between the trimmed V and J ends, which lost 3 bases and 2 bases, there was a span of 11 bases. This receptor was obtained from an adult in good health. The specimen was peripheral blood, collected on day 0 of AZD1222 vaccination. The genes are TRBV7-9 and TRBJ2-7; a weak D match, TRBD1 (7 bases). The CDR3 protein is CASSFRGAAYEQYF. DNA of the CDR3: TGTGCCAGCAGCTTCAGGGGGGCAGCCTACGAGCAGTACTTC.